This TCR beta chain was captured in a study of CD8+ T cells in alopecia areata. Extracted from the samples, RNA was reverse transcribed into cDNA to serve as the sequencing template. TCRdb's table, derived via immunoSEQ multiplex PCR, lists solely in-frame clones and lacks some. The table records 90,000 to 120,000 clones, around 55% of them present only once. The study, taken as a whole, reports: Patients displayed less clarity in TCR sharing than mice, a finding possibly related to HLA. Affected scalp, especially in alopecia totalis/universalis, had a higher clonality than normal scalp did.

V was pared by 0 bases and J by 2 bases, with 7 bases between. Germline V gives CDR1 SGHVS, CDR2 FQNEAQ. The CDR3 has 14 amino acids. Concerning this clone: As yet, its antigen is unknown.

The chain uses TRBV7-8 and TRBJ1-2; D remains ambiguous. The source of this sequence is a human donor in good health. Material for sequencing was CD8+ T cells sorted from blood. The chain's CDR3 is CASSLASLNYGYTF. In DNA, the CDR3 is TGTGCCAGCAGCTTAGCGAGTTTAAACTATGGCTACACCTTC. Variable domain in full (rest from reference TRBV7-8 and TRBJ1-2): GAGVSQSPRYKVAKRGQDVALRCDPISGHVSLFWYQQALGQGPEFLTYFQNEAQLDKSGLPSDRFFAERPEGSVSTLKIQRTQQEDSAVYLCASSLASLNYGYTFGSGTRLTVV.